This TCR beta chain came from a study of T cells in Graves' hyperthyroidism and ophthalmopathy. Study-wide points: Most thyroid clonotypes that were expanded above 0.001 also turned up in blood.

TCR beta CDR3 region amplification was performed from RNA transcripts. TCR CDR3 underwent first-round RT-PCR with the HTBI primer set. TCRdb recomputed calls from the multiplex PCR reads with MiXCR, one row per CDR3 protein. There are 550,000 to 800,000 distinct CDR3 sequences in the sample; 17% occur only once, and about 16% lies in the top ten. A note on this clonotype: Its matching antigen is unknown.

Sequencing input: blood. This TCR derives from a man aged 45-65 years with Graves' hyperthyroidism.

The CDR3 spells CASSLQQGGGYTF. The CDR3 DNA reads as TGTGCCAGCAGTTTACAGCAGGGGGGTGGCTACACCTTC. The chain joins TRBV12-3 or TRBV12-4 to TRBJ1-2, with 7 bases identical to TRBD1. The CDR3 runs to 13 residues. The J segment lost 7 bases and the V segment lost 2 bases, leaving 4 bases of the junction unmatched.